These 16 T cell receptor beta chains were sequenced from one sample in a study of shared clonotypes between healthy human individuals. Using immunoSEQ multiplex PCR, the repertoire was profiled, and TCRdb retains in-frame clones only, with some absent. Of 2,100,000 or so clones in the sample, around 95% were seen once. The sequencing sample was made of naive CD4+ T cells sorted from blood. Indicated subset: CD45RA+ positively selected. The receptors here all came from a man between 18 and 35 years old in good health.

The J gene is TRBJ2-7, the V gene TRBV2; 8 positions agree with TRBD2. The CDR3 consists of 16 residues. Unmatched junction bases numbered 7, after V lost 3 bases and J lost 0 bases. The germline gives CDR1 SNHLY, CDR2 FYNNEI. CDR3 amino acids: CASSDRRAGGSYEQYF. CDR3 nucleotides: TGTGCCAGCAGTGATCGGAGGGCGGGAGGCTCCTACGAGCAGTACTTC.

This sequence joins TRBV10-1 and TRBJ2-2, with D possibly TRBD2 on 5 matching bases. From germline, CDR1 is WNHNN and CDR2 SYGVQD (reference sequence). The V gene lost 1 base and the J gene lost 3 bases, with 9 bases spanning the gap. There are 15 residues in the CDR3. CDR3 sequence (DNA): TGCGCCAGCAGTGAGTTTTCGGGGTACACCGGGGAGCTGTTTTTT. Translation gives CASSEFSGYTGELFF.

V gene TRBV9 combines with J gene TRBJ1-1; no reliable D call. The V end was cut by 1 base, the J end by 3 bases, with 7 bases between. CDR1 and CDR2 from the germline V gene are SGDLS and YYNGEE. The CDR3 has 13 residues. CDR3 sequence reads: CASSVTVYTEAFF. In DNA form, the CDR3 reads TGTGCCAGCAGCGTAACAGTTTACACTGAAGCTTTCTTT. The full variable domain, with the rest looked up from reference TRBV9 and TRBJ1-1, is DSGVTQTPKHLITATGQRVTLRCSPRSGDLSVYWYQQSLDQGLQFLIQYYNGEERAKGNILERFSAQQFPDLHSELNLSSLELGDSALYFCASSVTVYTEAFFGQGTRLTVV.

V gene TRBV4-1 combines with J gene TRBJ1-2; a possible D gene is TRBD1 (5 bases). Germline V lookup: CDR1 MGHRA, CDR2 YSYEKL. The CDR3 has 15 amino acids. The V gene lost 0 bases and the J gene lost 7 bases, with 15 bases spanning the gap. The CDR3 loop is CASSQESRVRSGYTF. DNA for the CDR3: TGCGCCAGCAGCCAAGAATCCAGGGTTCGGAGTGGCTACACCTTC.

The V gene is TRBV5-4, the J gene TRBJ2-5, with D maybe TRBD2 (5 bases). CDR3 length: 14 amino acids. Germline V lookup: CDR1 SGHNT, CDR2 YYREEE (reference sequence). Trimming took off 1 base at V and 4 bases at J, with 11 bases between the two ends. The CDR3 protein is CASSLPEGGETQYF. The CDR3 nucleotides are TGTGCCAGCAGCTTGCCAGAAGGAGGAGAGACCCAGTACTTC.

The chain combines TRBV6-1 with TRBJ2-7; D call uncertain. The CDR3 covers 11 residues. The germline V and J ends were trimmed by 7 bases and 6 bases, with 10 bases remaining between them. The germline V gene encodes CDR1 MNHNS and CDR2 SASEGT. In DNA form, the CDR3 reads TGTGCCAGCATCTCAGTCTTCGAGCAGTACTTC. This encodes CASISVFEQYF.

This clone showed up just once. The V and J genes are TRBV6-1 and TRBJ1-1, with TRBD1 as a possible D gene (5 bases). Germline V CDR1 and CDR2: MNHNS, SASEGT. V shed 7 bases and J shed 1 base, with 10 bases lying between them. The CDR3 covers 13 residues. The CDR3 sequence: CASTTDTNTEAFF. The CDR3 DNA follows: TGTGCCAGCACCACGGACACGAACACTGAAGCTTTCTTT.

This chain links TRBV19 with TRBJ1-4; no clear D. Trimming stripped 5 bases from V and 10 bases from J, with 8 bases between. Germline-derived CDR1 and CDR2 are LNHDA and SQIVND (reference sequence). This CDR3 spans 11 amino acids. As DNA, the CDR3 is TGTGCCAGTAGTCCAAACGTAAAACTGTTTTTT. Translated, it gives CASSPNVKLFF.

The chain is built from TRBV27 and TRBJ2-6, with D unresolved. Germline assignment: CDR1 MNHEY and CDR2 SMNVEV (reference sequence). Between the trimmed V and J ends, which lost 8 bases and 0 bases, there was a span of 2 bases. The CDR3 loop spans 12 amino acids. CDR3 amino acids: CASGSGANVLTF. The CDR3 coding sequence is TGTGCCAGCGGCTCTGGGGCCAACGTCCTGACTTTC.

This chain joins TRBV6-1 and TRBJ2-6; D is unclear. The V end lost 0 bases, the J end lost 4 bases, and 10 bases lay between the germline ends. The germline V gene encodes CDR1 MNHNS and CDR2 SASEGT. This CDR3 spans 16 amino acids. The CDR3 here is CASSEAIYSGANVLTF. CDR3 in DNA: TGTGCCAGCAGTGAAGCGATCTACTCCGGGGCCAACGTCCTGACTTTC.

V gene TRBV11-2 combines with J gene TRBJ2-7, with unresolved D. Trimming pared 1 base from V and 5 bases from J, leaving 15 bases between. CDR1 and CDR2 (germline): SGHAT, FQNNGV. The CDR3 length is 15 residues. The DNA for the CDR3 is TGTGCCAGCAGCTTAGCCCGAAGAACATACGACGAGCAGTACTTC. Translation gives CASSLARRTYDEQYF. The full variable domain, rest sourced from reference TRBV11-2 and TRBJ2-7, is EAGVAQSPRYKIIEKRQSVAFWCNPISGHATLYWYQQILGQGPKLLIQFQNNGVVDDSQLPKDRFSAERLKGVDSTLKIQPAKLEDSAVYLCASSLARRTYDEQYFGPGTRLTVT.

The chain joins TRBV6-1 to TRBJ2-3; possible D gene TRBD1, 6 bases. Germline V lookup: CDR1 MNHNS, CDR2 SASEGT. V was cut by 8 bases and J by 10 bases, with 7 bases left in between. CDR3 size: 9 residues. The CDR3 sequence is CASQGPQYF. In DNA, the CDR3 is TGTGCCAGCCAGGGGCCGCAGTATTTT.

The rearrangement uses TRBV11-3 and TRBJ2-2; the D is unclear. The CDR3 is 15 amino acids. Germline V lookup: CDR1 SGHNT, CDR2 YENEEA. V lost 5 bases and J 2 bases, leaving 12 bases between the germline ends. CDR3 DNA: TGTGCCAGCAGCGTGGACGGGCTAAACACCGGGGAGCTGTTTTTT. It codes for CASSVDGLNTGELFF.

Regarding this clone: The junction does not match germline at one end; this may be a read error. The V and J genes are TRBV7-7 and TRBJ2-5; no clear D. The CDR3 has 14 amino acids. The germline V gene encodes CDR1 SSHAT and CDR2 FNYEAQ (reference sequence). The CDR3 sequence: CASSRDFSKETQYF. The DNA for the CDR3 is TGTGCTAGCAGCCGAGATTTTAGTAAAGAGACCCAGTACTTC.

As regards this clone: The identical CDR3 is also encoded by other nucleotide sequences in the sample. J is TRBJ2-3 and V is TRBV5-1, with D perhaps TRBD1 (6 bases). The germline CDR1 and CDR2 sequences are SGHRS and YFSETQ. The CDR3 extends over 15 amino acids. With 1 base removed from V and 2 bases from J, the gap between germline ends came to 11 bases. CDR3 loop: CASSLPQGITDTQYF. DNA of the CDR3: TGCGCCAGCAGCTTGCCGCAGGGGATCACAGATACGCAGTATTTT.

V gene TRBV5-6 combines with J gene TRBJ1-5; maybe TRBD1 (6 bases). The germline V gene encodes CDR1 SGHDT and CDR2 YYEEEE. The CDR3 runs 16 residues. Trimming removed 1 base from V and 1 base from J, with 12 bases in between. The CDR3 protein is CASSLRGASSNQPQHF. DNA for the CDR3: TGTGCCAGCAGCTTGCGGGGGGCGTCAAGCAATCAGCCCCAGCATTTT.